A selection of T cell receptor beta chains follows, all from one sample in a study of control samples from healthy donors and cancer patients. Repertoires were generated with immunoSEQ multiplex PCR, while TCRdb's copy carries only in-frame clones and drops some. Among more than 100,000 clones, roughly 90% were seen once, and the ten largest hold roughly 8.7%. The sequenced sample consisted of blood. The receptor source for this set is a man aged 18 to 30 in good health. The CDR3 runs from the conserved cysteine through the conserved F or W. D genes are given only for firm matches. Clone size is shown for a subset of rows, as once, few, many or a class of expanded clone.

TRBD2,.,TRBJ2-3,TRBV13,TGTGCCAGCAGCTTAACCAGCGGGGGGGCCTCAGATACGCAGTATTTT,CASSLTSGGASDTQYF
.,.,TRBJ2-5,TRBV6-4,TGTGCCAGCAGTTCCGGAACCCAAGAGACCCAGTACTTC,CASSSGTQETQYF
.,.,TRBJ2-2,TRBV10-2,TGCGCCAGCAGTGAGTGGCCAGGGGTCGACACCGGGGAGCTGTTTTTT,CASSEWPGVDTGELFF
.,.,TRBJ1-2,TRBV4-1,TGCGCCAGCAGCCAAGAACCCGGTTTTGGCTACACCTTC,CASSQEPGFGYTF
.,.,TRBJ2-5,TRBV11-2,TGTGCCAGCAGCTCTTTCCTACAAGAGACCCAGTACTTC,CASSSFLQETQYF
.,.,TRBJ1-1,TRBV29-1,TGCAGCGTTGTACGGGGGGAAAACACTGAAGCTTTCTTT,CSVVRGENTEAFF
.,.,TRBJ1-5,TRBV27,TGTGCCAGCAGTCCCTTCCAGAGGTCTAATCAGCCCCAGCATTTT,CASSPFQRSNQPQHF
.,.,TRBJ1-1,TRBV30,TGTGCCTGGAGTAGGCAGGGACCACGGGGAGCTTTCTTT,CAWSRQGPRGAFF
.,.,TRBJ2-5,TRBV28,TGTGCCAGCAGTTTAATAGGCACCGGGGTTCCCCAGTACTTC,CASSLIGTGVPQYF
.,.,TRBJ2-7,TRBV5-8,TGTGCCAGCAGCTTGTCAGCCTACGAGCAGTACTTC,CASSLSAYEQYF
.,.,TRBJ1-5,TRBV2,TGTGCCAGCAGTCCCTCAAGCAATCAGCCCCAGCATTTT,CASSPSSNQPQHF
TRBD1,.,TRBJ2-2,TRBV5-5,TGTGCCAGCAGCTTGCCTAGGGGGCGGACCGGGGAGCTGTTTTTT,CASSLPRGRTGELFF
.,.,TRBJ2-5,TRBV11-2,TGTGCCAGCAGCTTAGAGGCCGAGACCCAGTACTTC,CASSLEAETQYF
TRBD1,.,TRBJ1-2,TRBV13,TGTGCCAGCAGCTTAGGACAGGGGTACAATGGCTACACCTTC,CASSLGQGYNGYTF
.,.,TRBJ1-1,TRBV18,TGTGCCAGCTCACGGAACAGGGATGGGACTGAAGCTTTCTTT,CASSRNRDGTEAFF
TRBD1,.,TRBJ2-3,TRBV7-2,TGTGCCAGCAGCTTTCGGGACAGGGGGACAGATACGCAGTATTTT,CASSFRDRGTDTQYF
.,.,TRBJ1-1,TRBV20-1,TGCAGTGCTAGAGTAGACGGTGAAGCTTTCTTT,CSARVDGEAFF
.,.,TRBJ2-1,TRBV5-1,TGCGCCAGCAGCTTGGCTCCCCCGGGGGTCGTGGATGAGCAGTTCTTC,CASSLAPPGVVDEQFF
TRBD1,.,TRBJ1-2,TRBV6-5,TGTGCCAGCAGGCAGGACAGGGTTAACTATGGCTACACCTTC,CASRQDRVNYGYTF
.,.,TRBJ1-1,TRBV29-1,TGCAGCGTGGAAACTTACAACCTGGCCGGCACTGAAGCTTTCTTT,CSVETYNLAGTEAFF
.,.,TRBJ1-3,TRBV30,TGTGCCTTCCAACCCCGGGACACCTCTGGAAACACCATATATTTT,CAFQPRDTSGNTIYF
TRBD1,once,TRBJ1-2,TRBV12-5,TGTGCTAGTGGTTTCGGGACAGGGGATGGCTACACCTTC,CASGFGTGDGYTF
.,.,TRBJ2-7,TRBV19,TGTGCCAGTAGCCCCCTTTCGGGGCCAGCCTACGAGCAGTACTTC,CASSPLSGPAYEQYF
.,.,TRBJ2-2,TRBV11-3,TGTGCCAGCAGCTTAGAGAACACCGGGGAGCTGTTTTTT,CASSLENTGELFF
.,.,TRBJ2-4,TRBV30,TGTGCCTGGGAAGGGATTACCAAAAACATTCAGTACTTC,CAWEGITKNIQYF
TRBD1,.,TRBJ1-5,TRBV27,TGTGCCAGCAGTTTACACAGGGGAGGGGAACAGCCCCAGCATTTT,CASSLHRGGEQPQHF
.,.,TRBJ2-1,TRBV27,TGTGCCAGCAGTTCCCTAGCGTTCTCCTACAATGAGCAGTTCTTC,CASSSLAFSYNEQFF
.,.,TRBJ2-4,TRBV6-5,TGTGCCAGCAGTTCCGGGGGATTCGGGGCCAAAAACATTCAGTACTTC,CASSSGGFGAKNIQYF
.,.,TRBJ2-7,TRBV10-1,TGCGCCAGCAGTGAGTCCCGGGCCCTAGATGAGCAGTACTTC,CASSESRALDEQYF
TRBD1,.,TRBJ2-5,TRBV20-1,TGCAGTGCTAGTGGGACAGGTCTAGAGACCCAGTACTTC,CSASGTGLETQYF
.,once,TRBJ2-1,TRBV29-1,TGCAGCGCTCAAAAGGGACCCAGTATTACCGATGAGCAGTTCTTC,CSAQKGPSITDEQFF
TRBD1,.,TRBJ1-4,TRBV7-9,TGTGCCAGCAGCTTAGTAGGGCAGGGGGAGGAAAAACTGTTTTTT,CASSLVGQGEEKLFF
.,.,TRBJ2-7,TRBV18,TGTGCCAGCTCGGTGGGGCAGCGAGGCGAGCAGTACTTC,CASSVGQRGEQYF
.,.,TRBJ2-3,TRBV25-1,TGTGCCAGCAGTGAGACTAGCACAGATACGCAGTATTTT,CASSETSTDTQYF
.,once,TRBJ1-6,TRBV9,TGTGCCAGCAGCGGAGGGGGGAGGGATTCACCCCTCCACTTT,CASSGGGRDSPLHF
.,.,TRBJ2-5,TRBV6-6,TGTGCCAGCAGTTCGGCAGCCCCTAACCAAGAGACCCAGTACTTC,CASSSAAPNQETQYF
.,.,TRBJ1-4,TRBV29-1,TGCAGCGTTGTGGACCCGGACGGATTAACTAATGAAAAACTGTTTTTT,CSVVDPDGLTNEKLFF
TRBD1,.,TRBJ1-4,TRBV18,TGTGCCAGCTCACCTTCAGGGGGCCGGGAAAAACTGTTTTTT,CASSPSGGREKLFF
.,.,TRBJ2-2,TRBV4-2,TGTGCCAGCAGCCAAGACCCGGGCCCCGGGGAGCTGTTTTTT,CASSQDPGPGELFF
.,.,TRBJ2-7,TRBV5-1,TGCGCCAGCAGCCCCGAGGGGGTACCCTACGAGCAGTACTTC,CASSPEGVPYEQYF
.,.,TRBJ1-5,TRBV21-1,TGTGCCAGCAGCAGGGGGAATTGGGGCAATCAGCCCCAGCATTTT,CASSRGNWGNQPQHF
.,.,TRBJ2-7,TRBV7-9,TGTGCCAGCAGCTTATCGGGGGAGCAGTACTTC,CASSLSGEQYF